Below are 21 T cell receptor beta chains sequenced from a single sample in a study of T-cell memory formation after mild COVID-19. TCRdb re-called the 5' RACE reads with MiXCR, one entry per CDR3 protein. The table shows roughly 45,000 distinct CDR3 sequences, with 27% occurring only once. Source material: PBMCs or a T cell subset sorted from them (not recorded which). Receptor source: a man younger than 30 who had mild COVID-19 (a few samples of this study predate the infection). Cell type and time point are not known.

The chain uses TRBV4-1 and TRBJ1-5; a possible D gene is TRBD1 (5 bases). Germline values: CDR1 MGHRA, CDR2 YSYEKL. V lost 1 base to trimming and J lost 2 bases, with 12 bases between them. The CDR3 sequence is 16 residues long. CDR3 in amino acids: CASSQVDGAGNQPQHF. CDR3 nucleotide sequence: TGCGCCAGCAGCCAAGTAGACGGGGCCGGCAATCAGCCCCAGCATTTT.

This clonotype occurred a few times. The chain links TRBV4-1 to TRBJ2-4; TRBD2 agrees at 9 bases. Germline V gives CDR1 MGHRA, CDR2 YSYEKL. Germline trimming cut 0 bases from V and 10 bases from J; bases unmatched to any gene: 10. The CDR3 loop spans 16 amino acids. The CDR3: CASSQDEAGGGWIQYF. CDR3 DNA: TGCGCCAGCAGCCAAGATGAAGCGGGGGGCGGTTGGATTCAGTACTTC.

This clonotype was seen more than once but under ten times. This chain joins TRBV5-1 and TRBJ2-1; 8 bases map to TRBD1. The germline CDR1 and CDR2 sequences are SGHRS and YFSETQ. The CDR3 runs to 16 residues. With V trimmed by 0 bases and J by 6 bases, 8 bases remained unmatched. The CDR3 loop is CASSLAPGGPSNEQFF. CDR3 nucleotides: TGCGCCAGCAGCTTGGCCCCAGGGGGCCCTTCCAATGAGCAGTTCTTC.

The chain recombines TRBV9 with TRBJ2-1, with TRBD1 identical over 9 bases. The germline V gene has CDR1 SGDLS and CDR2 YYNGEE. CDR3 size: 15 residues. Trimming at V came to 4 bases and at J to 8 bases, leaving 10 bases not matched to a gene. The CDR3 DNA reads as TGTGCCAGCAGCACGATCGGGACAGGGTGGCATGAGCAGTTCTTC. Protein sequence: CASSTIGTGWHEQFF.

This chain joins TRBV6-5 and TRBJ2-7, with 11 bases that match TRBD1. CDR3 size: 13 residues. Germline CDR1 and CDR2: MNHEY and SVGAGI. V lost 6 bases to trimming and J lost 5 bases; unmatched junction nucleotides: 3. CDR3 nucleotides: TGTGCCAGCAGACGGGACAGGGGGAACGAGCAGTACTTC. This codes for CASRRDRGNEQYF.

Comment on this clonotype: At one of its ends the junction is not consistent with the germline gene, which may arise from a read error. This sequence joins TRBV7-7 and TRBJ2-1; no firm D call. CDR1 and CDR2 (germline): SSHAT, FNYEAQ (reference sequence). The CDR3 contains 13 residues. The CDR3 DNA reads as TGTGCTAGCAGCTTAGAAGTCCTCGATGAGCAGTTCTTC. This translates into CASSLEVLDEQFF. The full variable domain, in which reference TRBV7-7 and TRBJ2-1 provide the parts outside the CDR3, is GAGVSQSPRYKVTKRGQDVTLRCDPISSHATLYWYQQALGQGPEFLTYFNYEAQPDKSGLPSDRFSAERPEGSISTLTIQRTEQRDSAMYRCASSLEVLDEQFFGPGTRLTVL.

This clonotype was found many times. This rearrangement joins TRBV7-8 to TRBJ2-5; TRBD1 is a possible D gene (6 bases). V lost 5 bases and J 1 base, leaving 20 bases between the germline ends. This CDR3 contains 17 residues. Germline CDR1 reads SGHVS; CDR2 reads FQNEAQ. The CDR3 is CASSISDRTVVQETQYF. DNA of the CDR3: TGTGCCAGCAGCATCTCCGACCGGACAGTCGTCCAAGAGACCCAGTACTTC.

This clonotype is medium-sized by share. The V call is TRBV5-1, the J call TRBJ2-1; 11 bases are shared with TRBD2. V was pared by 0 bases and J by 4 bases, with 6 bases of the junction left unmatched. The CDR3 is made up of 17 amino acids. Germline V gives CDR1 SGHRS, CDR2 YFSETQ. The DNA for the CDR3 is TGCGCCAGCAGCTTGGCCCCCCTAGCGGGGGGTTACAATGAGCAGTTCTTC. The encoded protein is CASSLAPLAGGYNEQFF. Variable domain in full (rest from reference TRBV5-1 and TRBJ2-1): KAGVTQTPRYLIKTRGQQVTLSCSPISGHRSVSWYQQTPGQGLQFLFEYFSETQRNKGNFPGRFSGRQFSNSRSEMNVSTLELGDSALYLCASSLAPLAGGYNEQFFGPGTRLTVL.

The chain joins TRBV4-1 to TRBJ1-1; weak D call: TRBD1 (6 bases). The CDR3 runs to 14 residues. CDR1 is MGHRA and CDR2 is YSYEKL in the germline V gene. The V end lost 5 bases, the J end lost 1 base, and 11 bases lay between the germline ends. CDR3 nucleotide sequence: TGCGCCAGCAGCGGGTGGGGACAGAACACTGAAGCTTTCTTT. Its translation is CASSGWGQNTEAFF.

Relative to its sample, this clonotype is medium-sized (0.01 to 0.1%). This chain joins TRBV7-8 and TRBJ2-3; 10 bases align to TRBD2. Per the germline V gene, CDR1 is SGHVS and CDR2 is FQNEAQ. CDR3 length: 15 residues. The V gene end was trimmed by 2 bases and the J gene end by 5 bases; junction bases not matched to a gene: 4. The CDR3 DNA is TGTGCCAGCAGCTTACAGCGGGGGGGCCGAGATACGCAGTATTTT. Protein product: CASSLQRGGRDTQYF.

This chain joins TRBV24-1 and TRBJ2-5; 7 bases are shared with TRBD1. The CDR3 has 16 amino acids. The ends lost 7 bases at V and 2 bases at J; junction bases unmatched: 12. Germline V gives CDR1 KGHDR, CDR2 SFDVKD. The CDR3 coding sequence is TGTGCCACCAGCCTAACCGGGACAGACCGTCAAGAGACCCAGTACTTC. It codes for CATSLTGTDRQETQYF.

This clonotype was counted between two and nine times. The V gene is TRBV6-6, the J gene TRBJ2-7; 7 bases map to TRBD1. With V trimmed by 2 bases and J by 7 bases, 14 bases remained unmatched. This CDR3 region has 16 residues. Germline-derived CDR1 and CDR2 are MNHNY and SVGAGI (reference sequence). The CDR3 here is CASSYGTGTVTGEQYF. The CDR3 nucleotides are TGTGCCAGCAGTTACGGAACCGGGACAGTTACGGGGGAGCAGTACTTC.

This clonotype was counted between two and nine times. The chain combines TRBV7-8 with TRBJ1-2; 9 nucleotides align to TRBD1. Germline CDR1 and CDR2: SGHVS and FQNEAQ. Trimming at V came to 5 bases and at J to 7 bases, leaving 5 bases not matched to a gene. The CDR3 consists of 13 residues. The CDR3 protein is CASSLNRGLGYTF. The CDR3 DNA is TGTGCCAGCAGCCTCAACAGGGGGCTTGGCTACACCTTC.

The chain is built from TRBV20-1 and TRBJ2-7; 11 positions match TRBD2. From germline, CDR1 is DFQATT and CDR2 SNEGSKA (reference sequence). Trimming removed 3 bases from V and 2 bases from J; junction bases left unmatched: 0. The CDR3 is 13 amino acids. CDR3 residues: CSASSGGAYEQYV. CDR3 DNA: TGCAGTGCTAGTAGCGGGGGGGCCTACGAGCAGTACGTC.

This clonotype was observed a few times. The chain links TRBV4-2 to TRBJ2-7; no reliable D call. V dropped 2 bases and J dropped 2 bases, with 4 bases sitting between them. The CDR3 loop spans 12 amino acids. Looked up from germline, CDR1 is LGHNA and CDR2 is YNFKEQ. In DNA, the CDR3 is TGTGCCAGCAGCCAAAATACCTACGAGCAGTACTTC. It codes for CASSQNTYEQYF.

Here the CDR3 reads CASSLTGNSQPQHF. In DNA form, the CDR3 reads TGTGCCAGCAGTCTAACAGGGAACAGTCAGCCCCAGCATTTT. The rearrangement links TRBV12-3 or TRBV12-4 to TRBJ1-5; tentatively, D is TRBD1 (6 bases). Deletions cut 5 bases from V and 6 bases from J, with 14 bases between. This CDR3 has 14 residues.

CDR3 loop: CASSLAENNEQFF. CDR3 in DNA: TGTGCCAGCAGCTTAGCAGAAAACAATGAGCAGTTCTTC. This chain uses TRBV7-9 with TRBJ2-1, with unresolved D. The CDR3 has 13 amino acids. Germline CDR1 SEHNR, CDR2 FQNEAQ (reference sequence). V lost 0 bases and J 5 bases, leaving 5 bases between the germline ends. The variable domain in full, with the rest retrieved from reference TRBV7-9 and TRBJ2-1, is DTGVSQNPRHKITKRGQNVTFRCDPISEHNRLYWYRQTLGQGPEFLTYFQNEAQLEKSRLLSDRFSAERPKGSFSTLEIQRTEQGDSAMYLCASSLAENNEQFFGPGTRLTVL.

The V call is TRBV29-1, the J call TRBJ2-7; no definite D call. This CDR3 has 15 residues. Trimming took 1 base from V and 1 from J, leaving 14 bases between them. The germline V gene has CDR1 SQVTM and CDR2 ANQGSEA. CDR3 sequence: CSVEVVGVESYEQYV. As DNA, the CDR3 is TGCAGCGTTGAAGTCGTCGGAGTCGAGTCCTACGAGCAGTACGTC.

This clonotype appeared many times. The rearrangement joins TRBV7-2 to TRBJ2-7; no clear D. Germline-derived CDR1 and CDR2 are SGHTA and FQGNSA. Trimming left V 4 bases short and J 4 bases short, with 5 bases between. The CDR3 length is 11 residues. The CDR3 protein is CASSWAYEQYF. In DNA, the CDR3 is TGTGCCAGCAGCTGGGCTTACGAGCAGTACTTC.

The table lists this clonotype with a few counts. The chain employs TRBV6-5 and TRBJ1-1; TRBD1 might be the D (6 bases). The CDR3 is 13 amino acids. Trimming took 6 bases from V and 5 from J, leaving 13 bases between them. Germline V gives CDR1 MNHEY, CDR2 SVGAGI. CDR3 loop: CASRLTGKTEAFF. The CDR3 coding sequence is TGTGCCAGCAGACTAACAGGGAAGACTGAAGCTTTCTTT.

This chain joins TRBV6-5 and TRBJ2-5; D not resolved. There are 11 residues in the CDR3. Trimming removed 5 bases at V and 4 bases at J, with 5 bases between. Germline V lookup: CDR1 MNHEY, CDR2 SVGAGI. The CDR3 DNA reads TGTGCCAGCAGTGCCTTAGAGACCCAGTACTTC. Translation: CASSALETQYF.